This entry is about one T cell receptor beta chain. The antigen is unknown. The junction does not match germline at one end; this may be a read error. The germline gives CDR1 SGHRS, CDR2 YFSETQ. The CDR3 is 13 residues long. It was uncontrolled infection, other autoimmune disease, pregnancy or lactation that excluded patients. These data originate in a study of T cells in Graves' hyperthyroidism and ophthalmopathy. Study-level results: Most thyroid clonotypes expanded above 0.001 appeared in blood too. Ophthalmopathy got predicted by the model a median roughly 6.1 months before its onset.

TCR beta CDR3 regions were amplified from RNA transcripts. With the HTBI primer set, the TCR CDR3 went through a first round of RT-PCR. TCRdb passed the multiplex PCR reads through MiXCR, listing each CDR3 protein once. The sample lists 540,000 or so distinct CDR3 sequences, 46% occurring once. This TCR was sampled from an adult woman with Graves' disease, either hyperthyroidism or ophthalmopathy (not recorded which). The chain recombines TRBV5-1 with TRBJ2-7; D gene unclear. The sample taken for sequencing was peripheral blood or thyroid tissue (not recorded which). The CDR3 bases are TGCGCCACCAGCTTGGGCGTTATGTGGGAGCAGTACTTC. This gives the protein CATSLGVMWEQYF.